This is a list of T cell receptor beta chains from one sample in a study of T cell responses to AZD1222 COVID-19 vaccine. Clones were read by immunoSEQ multiplex PCR, and TCRdb kept only the in-frame ones, dropping some. This sample carries fewer than 100,000 clones, more than 80% of them seen once, and the ten largest clones take about 12%. The material sequenced was peripheral blood, taken on day 0 of AZD1222 vaccination. The origin of the receptors is an adult in good health. CDR3s include the opening cysteine and the closing phenylalanine or tryptophan. Each record gives: J gene, V gene, clone size, D gene, CDR3 DNA, CDR3 protein. D genes are given only for firm matches. Size is omitted from some rows. Given values are once, few, many or a class for expanded clones.

J: TRBJ1-3
V: TRBV5-1
size: -
D: TRBD1
DNA: TGCGCCAGCAGCTTGGGACAGGGGTCGGCAAGGAACACCATATATTTT
CDR3: CASSLGQGSARNTIYF

J: TRBJ2-2
V: TRBV10-1
size: -
D: TRBD2
DNA: TGCGCCACCTTCGGACTAGCGGGAGGGACCGGGGAGCTGTTTTTT
CDR3: CATFGLAGGTGELFF

J: TRBJ1-2
V: TRBV19
size: -
D: -
DNA: TGTGCCAGTAGTATATCACAGGGACAAGGAACCTTC
CDR3: CASSISQGQGTF

J: TRBJ2-2
V: TRBV9
size: -
D: -
DNA: TGTGCCAGCAGCCATACCCGTGAGGGAGATCTCGCCGGGGAGCTGTTTTTT
CDR3: CASSHTREGDLAGELFF

J: TRBJ2-7
V: TRBV28
size: -
D: TRBD2
DNA: TGTGCCAGCAGCCCCCGGGGGGGAGGGAACGAGCAGTACTTC
CDR3: CASSPRGGGNEQYF

J: TRBJ1-4
V: TRBV3-1/TRBV3-2
size: -
D: -
DNA: TGTGCCAGCAGCCACGATGGCAGGTATAATGAAAAACTGTTTTTT
CDR3: CASSHDGRYNEKLFF

J: TRBJ1-1
V: TRBV5-1
size: -
D: -
DNA: TGCGCCAGCAGCTCGAAGGGACACCAGAACACTGAAGCTTTCTTT
CDR3: CASSSKGHQNTEAFF

J: TRBJ1-5
V: TRBV6-5
size: -
D: TRBD1
DNA: TGTGCCAGCAGTCCAACCGACAGGGGGTATCAGCCCCAGCATTTT
CDR3: CASSPTDRGYQPQHF

J: TRBJ2-7
V: TRBV5-6
size: once
D: -
DNA: TGTGCCAGCAACCGGGTTGAAGAAGCCTACGAGCAGTACTTC
CDR3: CASNRVEEAYEQYF

J: TRBJ1-3
V: TRBV11-3
size: -
D: TRBD1
DNA: TGTGCCAGCAGCTTAGACCCCGGGACAGAGGACTCTGGAAACACCATATATTTT
CDR3: CASSLDPGTEDSGNTIYF

J: TRBJ2-3
V: TRBV4-2
size: -
D: -
DNA: TGTGCCAGCAGCCAAGGGACTCTGCCACACACAGATACGCAGTATTTT
CDR3: CASSQGTLPHTDTQYF

J: TRBJ1-2
V: TRBV7-6
size: -
D: -
DNA: TGTGCCAGCAGCCCCGGGACATCCTCCTATGGCTACACCTTC
CDR3: CASSPGTSSYGYTF

J: TRBJ1-2
V: TRBV6-5
size: -
D: TRBD1
DNA: TGTGCCAGCACCTCGACAGGGGAGAGCTATGGCTACACCTTC
CDR3: CASTSTGESYGYTF

J: TRBJ2-7
V: TRBV3-1/TRBV3-2
size: -
D: -
DNA: TGTGCCAGCAGCTCCAGGGGTTTGTACGAGCAGTACTTC
CDR3: CASSSRGLYEQYF

J: TRBJ1-2
V: TRBV6-5
size: -
D: -
DNA: TGTGCCAGCAGTCCGCAGGGTGAGGTCTATGGCTACACCTTC
CDR3: CASSPQGEVYGYTF

J: TRBJ1-5
V: TRBV6-1
size: once
D: TRBD1
DNA: TGTGCCAGCAGTGAGCCCACAGGGGGTAGCCAGCCCCAGCATTTT
CDR3: CASSEPTGGSQPQHF

J: TRBJ2-7
V: TRBV13
size: -
D: -
DNA: TGTGCCAGCAGCTACTCTACGCTCACCTACGAGCAGTACTTC
CDR3: CASSYSTLTYEQYF

J: TRBJ1-6
V: TRBV13
size: -
D: TRBD1
DNA: TGTGCCAGCAGCAAACAGGGGGCAGGGGCGTCCCTCCACTTT
CDR3: CASSKQGAGASLHF

J: TRBJ2-2
V: TRBV5-5
size: -
D: -
DNA: TGTGCCAGCAGCTCAGGGATGAACACCGGGGAGCTGTTTTTT
CDR3: CASSSGMNTGELFF

J: TRBJ1-1
V: TRBV25-1
size: -
D: TRBD1
DNA: TGTGCCAGCAGTGTCAGACAGGGGATGTCTGAAGCTTTCTTT
CDR3: CASSVRQGMSEAFF

J: TRBJ2-7
V: TRBV11-1
size: -
D: -
DNA: TGTGCCAGCAGCTTAGCTCGGGGCGCAGGGGCCGAGCAGTACTTC
CDR3: CASSLARGAGAEQYF

J: TRBJ1-1
V: TRBV27
size: -
D: TRBD1
DNA: TGTGCCAGCAGTTCAATGAGGGACAGAGAAGCTTTCTTT
CDR3: CASSSMRDREAFF

J: TRBJ2-3
V: TRBV9
size: -
D: TRBD1
DNA: TGTGCCAGCACCTCTGACAGGGCCCACGATACGCAGTATTTT
CDR3: CASTSDRAHDTQYF

J: TRBJ1-2
V: TRBV7-9
size: -
D: TRBD1
DNA: TGTGCCAGCAGCTTATTAACCCCAACGTCGGACAGGAGCCAATACACCTTC
CDR3: CASSLLTPTSDRSQYTF

J: TRBJ2-3
V: TRBV27
size: -
D: -
DNA: TGTGCCAGCAGCCGAAATGGGGCCGAAGATACGCAGTATTTT
CDR3: CASSRNGAEDTQYF

J: TRBJ1-3
V: TRBV11-3
size: -
D: -
DNA: TGTGCCAGCAGCTTAAGAGGGGCCCCTGGAAACACCATATATTTT
CDR3: CASSLRGAPGNTIYF

J: TRBJ2-7
V: TRBV5-1
size: once
D: -
DNA: TGCGCCAGCAGCTTGGTCCCTTACGAGCAGTACTTC
CDR3: CASSLVPYEQYF

J: TRBJ2-3
V: TRBV20-1
size: -
D: TRBD2
DNA: TGCAGTGCTAGTTCGGCCGGGACTAGGGGCCTTAGCACAGATACGCAGTATTTT
CDR3: CSASSAGTRGLSTDTQYF

J: TRBJ2-5
V: TRBV7-3
size: -
D: -
DNA: TGTGCCAGCAGCTTATCGCCGGAGGTAGGGACCCAGTACTTC
CDR3: CASSLSPEVGTQYF

J: TRBJ1-4
V: TRBV5-1
size: once
D: TRBD1
DNA: TGCGCCAGCAGCATGGACAGGGAGACCGGAAAACTGTTTTTT
CDR3: CASSMDRETGKLFF

J: TRBJ2-3
V: TRBV4-1
size: -
D: TRBD2
DNA: TGCGCCAGCAGCCAACGCGGACTAGCGGGGATGGAAGATACGCAGTATTTT
CDR3: CASSQRGLAGMEDTQYF

J: TRBJ2-6
V: TRBV10-3
size: -
D: -
DNA: TGTGCCGCCGGGGAATCCCTCTCTGGGGCCAACGTCCTGACTTTC
CDR3: CAAGESLSGANVLTF

J: TRBJ1-5
V: TRBV19
size: -
D: -
DNA: TGTGCCAGTAGGGGACCGACAGCGCGGAATCAGCCCCAGCATTTT
CDR3: CASRGPTARNQPQHF